Here is one TCR beta chain with its context. The antigen is unknown. The sample belongs to a study of T cells expressing NK-cell markers. Study in general: In the group of eight sequenced donors, seven were HCMV-seropositive and one was seronegative.

TCR beta cDNA was generated via 5'RACE template switching incorporating UMIs. TCRdb reprocessed the 5' RACE reads and reports one entry per CDR3 protein, with no DNA. The sample table sets out a few hundred thousand distinct CDR3 sequences. This CDR3 contains 13 residues. Germline CDR1 reads SNHLY; CDR2 reads FYNNEI. Study-wide points: The leading position in the CD3+CD56-NKG2C+ fraction of a handful of donors also went to these clonotypes.

The chain couples TRBV2 to TRBJ2-7; absent DNA, TCRdb's TRBD1 call cannot be checked. The sequencing sample was made of blood T cells: a sorted CD56 or NKG2C T cell subset, CD4+ or CD8+ T cells, or bulk PBMC T cells (not recorded which). This clonotype was sampled from a man aged 18 to 29 in good health. CDR3 residues: CASSERGIGEQYF.